This T cell receptor beta chain was sequenced in a study of T cell repertoires and HLA-DP antigens. For the study at large: Transduced HeLa cells presented HLA-DP to CD4+ T cells. Points from the study as a whole: Previously undetected clones averaged around 40% and 50% against the two alleles respectively. No separate analysis of naive versus memory CD4+ cells was done.

Measured with immunoSEQ multiplex PCR; TCRdb has only the in-frame clones, and not every one. The sample includes about 89,000 clones, approximately 89% of them seen just once. CDR1 PRHDT and CDR2 FYEKMQ come from the germline V gene (reference sequence). Trimming took 4 bases from V and 5 from J, leaving 11 bases between them. CDR3 length equals 13 residues. For this clone: Its antigen remains unknown.

The chain is built from TRBV13 and TRBJ2-5, with D unclear. The specimen was CD4+ T cells from PBMCs. The TCR comes from a man aged 50 to 60 in good health and CMV-seronegative. DNA of the CDR3: TGTGCCAGCAGCTCGGCCTCTGGGGAGACCCAGTACTTC. Translation gives CASSSASGETQYF.